This T cell receptor (beta chain) was retrieved from a study of T cell responses to AZD1222 COVID-19 vaccine. Assay: immunoSEQ multiplex PCR; the TCRdb copy retains only in-frame clones and omits some. This table holds under 200,000 clones, roughly 94% found once. CDR1 is MDHEN, CDR2 SYDVKM, per germline. Trimming took 1 base from V and 10 from J, leaving 16 bases between them. CDR3 length equals 14 residues. The receptor's source is an adult in good health. The sample consisted of peripheral blood, taken on day 0 of AZD1222 vaccination. The rearrangement links TRBV28 to TRBJ1-1; D unresolved. The CDR3 nucleotides read TGTGCCAGCAGTTTATTGCGGGGTTCTTTGGCAGCTTTCTTT. Its translation: CASSLLRGSLAAFF.